The T cell receptor (beta chain) described here comes from a study of CD8 T cells in ankylosing spondylitis. This clonotype was counted between two and nine times. Its antigen is as yet unknown. The J segment lost 11 bases and the V segment lost 9 bases, leaving 6 bases of the junction unmatched. CDR1 is WSHSY, CDR2 SAAADI, per germline. The CDR3 has 12 residues. General study findings and limits: It appeared that ankylosing spondylitis blood was characterized by a TCR beta motif of about 8 highly homologous variants. Within matched ankylosing spondylitis synovial fluid, disease-linked clones were reportedly significantly enriched. Clones linked to the disease showed a CD8+ phenotype. They occurred at relatively low frequencies in peripheral blood. In reactive arthritis synovial fluid and blood, some motif variants had been reported before.

Quantitative 5'-RACE was performed with molecular barcodes, and it yielded the TCR beta libraries. TCRdb reprocessed the 5' RACE reads with MiXCR, giving one entry per CDR3 protein. The sample lists some 100,000 distinct CDR3 sequences, about 8.3% occurring once. The TCR originated in a male donor with ankylosing spondylitis. The specimen sequenced was blood, either unsorted or a sorted T cell fraction (not recorded which). The chain has TRBV10-2 and TRBJ2-4; TRBD1 matches 11 bases. CDR3 in amino acids: CASTGQGAFQYF. Written as DNA, the CDR3 is TGCGCCAGTACCGGACAGGGGGCTTTTCAGTACTTC.